The 27 T cell receptor beta chains below all came from one sample that was sequenced in a study of shared clonotypes between healthy human individuals. Some clones are missing from TCRdb's copy, which holds only in-frame ones; the method was immunoSEQ multiplex PCR. This table holds hundreds of thousands of clones, around 72% found once. The material sequenced was memory CD4+ T cells sorted from blood. Subset denoted: CD45RA-negative fraction. Receptors originate from a woman aged 25 to 45 in good health.

The V and J genes are TRBV23-1 and TRBJ2-5; unclear D gene. TRBV23-1 belongs to the ORF category, with a function that is uncertain. Trimming cost V 8 bases and J 5 bases, with 6 bases left between them. The length of the CDR3 is 10 residues. CDR3 loop: CASCSETQYF. Here the CDR3 DNA reads TGCGCCAGCTGCTCTGAGACCCAGTACTTC.

This rearrangement joins TRBV7-6 to TRBJ2-7; 8 nucleotides agree with TRBD2. The germline V gene encodes CDR1 SGHVS and CDR2 FNYEAQ. V lost 4 bases and J lost 4; bases outside the gene matches: 6. CDR3 length: 14 amino acids. CDR3 sequence (DNA): TGTGCCAGCAGCTCCGCAGGACTAGCTTACGAGCAGTACTTC. Translating gives CASSSAGLAYEQYF.

This clone is a singleton in its sample. This chain links TRBV7-9 with TRBJ2-3; perhaps D is TRBD1 or TRBD2 (5 bases each). The CDR3 is 16 residues long. CDR1 and CDR2 (germline): SEHNR, FQNEAQ (reference sequence). Trimming left V 4 bases short and J 4 bases short, with 18 bases between. CDR3 in amino acids: CASSWGRAIGADTQYF. The CDR3 region has the DNA TGTGCCAGCAGCTGGGGACGAGCAATAGGAGCAGATACGCAGTATTTT.

The chain links TRBV30 to TRBJ2-7; TRBD1 aligns across 7 bases. V shed 8 bases, J shed 2 bases, and the junction held 12 bases outside the gene matches. CDR3 length: 14 amino acids. Germline lookup yields CDR1 GTSNPN and CDR2 SVGIG (reference sequence). CDR3: CASSISQGTYEQYF. CDR3 in DNA: TGTGCCAGTAGTATCTCACAGGGGACCTACGAGCAGTACTTC.

The gene calls are TRBV7-8 and TRBJ2-5; 11 nucleotides agree with TRBD2. The CDR3 is 16 amino acids. The germline gives CDR1 SGHVS, CDR2 FQNEAQ. The V gene end was trimmed by 5 bases and the J gene end by 5 bases; junction bases not matched to a gene: 10. The CDR3 DNA is TGTGCCAGCAGCCCTCGGAGTAGCGGGAGGGAGGAGACCCAGTACTTC. Translating it yields CASSPRSSGREETQYF.

This clone was detected only a few times. The rearrangement joins TRBV18 to TRBJ2-5; 8 bases are shared with TRBD2. From germline, CDR1 is KGHSH and CDR2 LQKENI. Trimming cost V 6 bases and J 3 bases; bases outside gene matches: 6. CDR3 length: 14 amino acids. CDR3 in amino acids: CASSVGRAEETQYF. The DNA for the CDR3 is TGTGCCAGCTCGGTCGGGAGGGCGGAAGAGACCCAGTACTTC.

The V and J genes are TRBV5-1 and TRBJ2-7; weak D call: TRBD1 (6 bases). The length of the CDR3 is 16 residues. In germline, CDR1 is SGHRS, CDR2 YFSETQ. V shed 0 bases and J shed 6 bases, with 19 bases lying between them. The CDR3, as DNA: TGCGCCAGCAGCTTGGTACCAGGGGCGATTATGGGCGAGCAGTACTTC. Amino acid sequence: CASSLVPGAIMGEQYF.

This chain connects TRBV15 to TRBJ1-4; D might be TRBD1 (5 bases). V was trimmed by 3 bases and J by 0 bases, leaving 11 bases between them. The CDR3 covers 16 residues. Per germline, CDR1 LNHNV and CDR2 YYDKDF (reference sequence). The CDR3: CATSSSGGATNEKLFF. For the CDR3, the DNA is TGTGCCACCAGCAGCTCTGGGGGGGCAACTAATGAAAAACTGTTTTTT.

The chain has TRBV9 and TRBJ2-2; D is ambiguous. CDR1 SGDLS and CDR2 YYNGEE come from the germline V gene. V lost 5 bases, J lost 2 bases, and 10 bases lay in between. The CDR3 length is 14 residues. CDR3 sequence (DNA): TGTGCCAGCAGTCCACTGGTAAACACCGGGGAGCTGTTTTTT. Translation: CASSPLVNTGELFF.

The chain combines TRBV7-2 with TRBJ2-7, with D hard to call. CDR3 length: 14 residues. V lost 1 base to trimming and J lost 1 base, with 8 bases between them. Germline-derived CDR1 and CDR2 are SGHTA and FQGNSA. The CDR3 loop is CASSLGDHSYEQYF. Written as DNA, the CDR3 is TGTGCCAGCAGCTTAGGAGACCATTCCTACGAGCAGTACTTC.

This clone has a single count. V gene TRBV28 combines with J gene TRBJ2-3, with TRBD2 matching 7 bases. The CDR3 loop spans 15 amino acids. The V gene's germline CDR1 is MDHEN and CDR2 SYDVKM. Trimming took 8 bases from V and 2 from J; bases not matched to a gene: 10. The chain's CDR3 is CASSTAGDYTDTQYF. The CDR3 region has the DNA TGTGCCAGCTCAACCGCGGGGGATTACACAGATACGCAGTATTTT.

The J gene is TRBJ1-5, the V gene TRBV19, with a tentative D call TRBD1 (5 bases). The CDR3 runs 14 residues. V lost 5 bases and J 5 bases, leaving 13 bases between the germline ends. The V gene's germline CDR1 is LNHDA and CDR2 SQIVND (reference sequence). CDR3: CASSRTGGDQPQHF. The CDR3 nucleotides are TGTGCCAGTAGTCGGACGGGAGGGGATCAGCCCCAGCATTTT. Filled out from reference TRBV19 and TRBJ1-5, the complete variable domain reads DGGITQSPKYLFRKEGQNVTLSCEQNLNHDAMYWYRQDPGQGLRLIYYSQIVNDFQKGDIAEGYSVSREKKESFPLTVTSAQKNPTAFYLCASSRTGGDQPQHFGDGTRLSIL.

This chain links TRBV6-5 with TRBJ2-5; 10 bases agree with TRBD1. The CDR3 totals 14 residues. V shed 8 bases and J 5 bases; nucleotides not matched to a gene: 8. CDR1 and CDR2 (germline): MNHEY, SVGAGI. The CDR3 region is CASGGTGDWETQYF. In nucleotides, the CDR3 is TGTGCCAGCGGAGGGACAGGGGATTGGGAGACCCAGTACTTC.

V usage is TRBV11-2 and J usage is TRBJ2-7; D not certain. V lost 5 bases and J lost 3, with 8 bases in between. The CDR3 runs 12 residues. From germline, CDR1 is SGHAT and CDR2 FQNNGV. CDR3 coding DNA: TGTGCCAGCAGCCGAGTGTTCTACGAGCAGTACTTC. Translating it yields CASSRVFYEQYF.

The chain has TRBV18 and TRBJ2-7, with D possibly TRBD1 on 6 matching bases. Trimming pared 5 bases from V and 3 bases from J, leaving 11 bases between. The CDR3 is made up of 13 amino acids. Germline values: CDR1 KGHSH, CDR2 LQKENI. The CDR3 region is CASSLGQIYEQYF. The CDR3 DNA reads TGTGCCAGCTCATTGGGACAAATCTACGAGCAGTACTTC.

This CDR3 is CASSLGQGASDTQYF. The CDR3 coding sequence is TGCGCCAGCAGCTTGGGTCAGGGGGCTTCAGATACGCAGTATTTT. This chain links TRBV5-1 with TRBJ2-3, with 8 bases lining up with TRBD1. CDR1 is SGHRS and CDR2 is YFSETQ in the germline V gene. The junction had 4 bases not matched to a gene; V was cut back by 0 bases and J by 4 bases. The CDR3 has 15 amino acids.

The genes are TRBV7-9 and TRBJ2-1; TRBD2 agrees at 11 bases. CDR3 length: 13 residues. Looked up from germline, CDR1 is SEHNR and CDR2 is FQNEAQ (reference sequence). Trimming cost V 4 bases and J 13 bases; bases outside gene matches: 6. The CDR3 loop reads CASSSLAGGPQFF. The CDR3 DNA is TGTGCCAGCAGCTCGCTAGCGGGAGGCCCACAGTTCTTC.

The chain has TRBV19 and TRBJ2-1; D remains unclear. The CDR3 is 13 amino acids. The V gene lost 5 bases and the J gene lost 3 bases, with 8 bases spanning the gap. The V gene's germline CDR1 is LNHDA and CDR2 SQIVND (reference sequence). The CDR3 nucleotides are TGTGCCAGTAGTCCCATGGGCTACAATGAGCAGTTCTTC. Translation: CASSPMGYNEQFF.

The rearrangement uses TRBV27 and TRBJ1-2; 11 bases align to TRBD1. V gave up 7 bases and J gave up 8 bases; unmatched junction bases: 12. Germline V lookup: CDR1 MNHEY, CDR2 SMNVEV (reference sequence). The CDR3 runs 15 residues. The CDR3 loop reads CASTNTGTGGKGYTF. The CDR3 DNA reads TGTGCCAGCACCAACACCGGGACAGGGGGAAAGGGCTACACCTTC.

A note on this clone: A much more abundant neighbour one base away suggests this may be a read error. This chain uses TRBV6-4 with TRBJ2-2; D gene uncertain. Trimming shortened V by 2 bases and J by 3 bases, and 4 bases separated the two germline ends. CDR3 length: 13 amino acids. Germline V lookup: CDR1 MRHNA, CDR2 SNTAGT. CDR3 region: CASSDGDTGELFF. CDR3 sequence (DNA): TGTGCCAGCAGTGACGGGGACACCGGGGAGCTGTTTTTT.

CDR3 coding DNA: TGTGCCAGCAGCCTAACAGGAAACACTGAAGCTTTCTTT. This sequence encodes CASSLTGNTEAFF. The chain has TRBV6-5 and TRBJ1-1; D is perhaps TRBD1 (5 bases). CDR3 length equals 13 residues. Trimming left V 6 bases short and J 2 bases short, with 10 bases between. Germline V CDR1 and CDR2: MNHEY, SVGAGI.

The V and J genes are TRBV5-1 and TRBJ2-4; D is unresolved. Germline V lookup: CDR1 SGHRS, CDR2 YFSETQ. Trimming shortened V by 0 bases and J by 4 bases, and 5 bases separated the two germline ends. The CDR3 totals 13 residues. The CDR3 DNA follows: TGCGCCAGCAGCTTGGTCCCAAAAAACATTCAGTACTTC. Translated: CASSLVPKNIQYF.

CDR3 DNA: TGCGCCAGCAGCCCCCAGGGGGCCCGTAATGAAAAACTGTTTTTT. Translating gives CASSPQGARNEKLFF. The chain joins TRBV4-1 to TRBJ1-4, with 8 bases fitting TRBD1. Looked up from germline, CDR1 is MGHRA and CDR2 is YSYEKL. Trimming at V came to 4 bases and at J to 4 bases, leaving 5 bases not matched to a gene. The CDR3 covers 15 residues.

This clone was detected a few times. Other DNA sequences from this sample encode an identical CDR3 as well. The chain is built from TRBV2 and TRBJ2-7, with no clear D. V lost 3 bases and J 4 bases, leaving 4 bases between the germline ends. This CDR3 comprises 11 residues. The germline CDR1 and CDR2 sequences are SNHLY and FYNNEI. This CDR3 is CASSDPYEQYF. The DNA for the CDR3 is TGTGCCAGCAGTGACCCATACGAGCAGTACTTC.

This sequence joins TRBV23-1 and TRBJ2-5; 8 bases match TRBD1. TRBV23-1 is noted as an ORF with a role that remains uncertain. The CDR3 has 14 amino acids. The J segment lost 5 bases and the V segment lost 8 bases, leaving 10 bases of the junction unmatched. The CDR3 sequence is CASGRTGGQETQYF. CDR3 sequence (DNA): TGCGCCAGCGGCCGTACAGGGGGTCAGGAGACCCAGTACTTC.

This clone was detected a few times. J is TRBJ2-7 and V is TRBV28, with 8 nucleotides matching TRBD1. Per germline, CDR1 MDHEN and CDR2 SYDVKM. Trimming took 5 bases from V and 0 from J; bases not matched to a gene: 6. The CDR3 sequence is 15 residues long. For the CDR3, the DNA is TGTGCCAGCAGTCGGACAGGGCTGGGCTCCTACGAGCAGTACTTC. Residues: CASSRTGLGSYEQYF.

This chain joins TRBV29-1 and TRBJ1-2; 9 bases map to TRBD1. Germline values: CDR1 SQVTM, CDR2 ANQGSEA. The CDR3 length is 13 residues. DNA for the CDR3: TGCGCCCTTTGGACAGGGGAGTCGAGAGGCTACACCTTC. Amino acids: CALWTGESRGYTF.